This T cell receptor (beta chain) was sequenced for a study of shared clonotypes between healthy human individuals. As defined, naive CD8 cells were CD45RO-negative and positively selected for CCR7, with terminally differentiated effector memory CD45RA+ cells excluded. The CDR3 has 12 residues. Germline V gene lookup returns CDR1 LNHDA and CDR2 SQIVND (reference sequence). The V end lost 5 bases, the J end lost 2 bases, and 7 bases lay between the germline ends. The protocol was immunoSEQ multiplex PCR, while the TCRdb copy is restricted to in-frame clones and leaves out a portion. The data hold about 2.2 million clones, with about 94% observed a single time.

This receptor was taken from a man aged 18 to 35 in good health. Some clones in this sample may be carry-over from other donors' samples. The chain combines TRBV19 with TRBJ2-7; D is uncertain. Sequenced sample: naive CD8+ T cells from PBMCs. CDR3: CASSVTAYEQYF. In DNA, the CDR3 is TGTGCCAGTAGTGTCACCGCCTACGAGCAGTACTTC.